This TCR beta chain was sequenced during a study of blood T cell repertoires in COVID-19. The wider study: Donors in the United States, Italy and Spain gave samples during acute or convalescent COVID-19.

TCRdb keeps only in-frame clones here, not all; method: immunoSEQ multiplex PCR. The table includes 250,000 to 350,000 clones, approximately 90% detected once. V shed 1 base and J shed 4 bases, with 6 bases lying between them. The CDR3 has 13 amino acids. The V gene's germline CDR1 is LGHNA and CDR2 YNFKEQ. The receptor's source is a man aged 30 to 39 with acute or convalescent COVID-19. The chain has TRBV4-2 and TRBJ2-3; D is perhaps TRBD2 (5 bases). Sequencing was done on a sample of peripheral blood. CDR3 sequence reads: CASSQVEADTQYF. The CDR3 DNA reads TGTGCCAGCAGCCAAGTGGAGGCAGATACGCAGTATTTT.